The next 10 T cell receptor beta chains were all read from a single sample in a study of blood T cell repertoires in COVID-19. Using immunoSEQ multiplex PCR, the repertoire was profiled, and TCRdb retains in-frame clones only, with some absent. This sample has approximately 90,000 clones, with about 90% found just once. Source material: peripheral blood. These receptor sequences come from a human donor with acute or convalescent COVID-19. The donor label of this sample is uncertain.

The rearrangement uses TRBV5-1 and TRBJ2-5, with TRBD2 identical over 8 bases. This CDR3 spans 15 amino acids. CDR1 and CDR2 (germline): SGHRS, YFSETQ. J lost 5 bases, V lost 3 bases, and 9 bases had no gene match. The chain's CDR3 is CASSSLGTSAETQYF. In nucleotides, the CDR3 is TGCGCCAGCAGCTCTCTCGGGACTAGTGCTGAGACCCAGTACTTC.

This CDR3 reads CSYRSAGNTIYF. The CDR3 DNA reads TGCAGCTACAGATCCGCTGGAAACACCATATATTTT. V is TRBV29-1 and J is TRBJ1-3; no clear D. This CDR3 is built from 12 residues. V was cut by 8 bases and J by 2 bases, with 10 bases left in between. Germline CDR1 is SQVTM and CDR2 is ANQGSEA. The complete variable domain, with remaining parts taken from reference TRBV29-1 and TRBJ1-3, reads SAVISQKPSRDICQRGTSLTIQCQVDSQVTMMFWYRQQPGQSLTLIATANQGSEATYESGFVIDKFPISRPNLTFSTLTVSNMSPEDSSIYLCSYRSAGNTIYFGEGSWLTVV.

This clone has just one count. The rearrangement links TRBV28 to TRBJ2-7; TRBD1 aligns across 9 bases. The V gene end was trimmed by 5 bases and the J gene end by 6 bases; junction bases not matched to a gene: 11. The CDR3 covers 15 residues. Looked up from germline, CDR1 is MDHEN and CDR2 is SYDVKM. CDR3 coding DNA: TGTGCCAGCAGTCCCCTCCGGGACAGGGCCCCCGAGCAGTACTTC. This codes for CASSPLRDRAPEQYF.

J is TRBJ1-3 and V is TRBV5-1, with TRBD1 matching over 10 bases. Germline CDR1 and CDR2: SGHRS and YFSETQ. V trimming: 4 bases; J trimming: 0 bases; junction bases outside the gene matches: 4. The CDR3 length is 16 residues. CDR3 nucleotides: TGCGCCAGCAGCCGACAGGGGGCGAGCTCTGGAAACACCATATATTTT. It translates to CASSRQGASSGNTIYF.

The V call is TRBV4-3, the J call TRBJ1-2; D perhaps matches TRBD1 (5 bases). Trimming stripped 0 bases from V and 4 bases from J, with 6 bases between. The CDR3 spans 13 residues. Germline V lookup: CDR1 LGHNA, CDR2 YSLEER. The CDR3 region is CASSQDGGYGYTF. The CDR3 DNA sequence: TGCGCCAGCAGCCAAGACGGGGGCTATGGCTACACCTTC.

The chain links TRBV4-1 to TRBJ1-2, with D unresolved. The CDR3 extends over 18 amino acids. The V and J ends lost 0 bases and 8 bases respectively, with 25 bases between them. Germline V gene lookup returns CDR1 MGHRA and CDR2 YSYEKL. The CDR3 nucleotides read TGCGCCAGCAGCCAAGAATTTCCCCCGCGAGGTCGGGTTGGGGGCTACACCTTC. Protein product: CASSQEFPPRGRVGGYTF.

Only one count was recorded for this clone. This chain connects TRBV11-2 to TRBJ1-1, with 10 bases lining up with TRBD1. Trimming removed 4 bases from V and 6 bases from J; junction bases left unmatched: 5. The CDR3 loop spans 14 amino acids. Germline V CDR1 and CDR2: SGHAT, FQNNGV. The CDR3 spells CASSWGQGRAEAFF. As DNA, the CDR3 is TGTGCCAGCAGCTGGGGACAGGGGCGAGCTGAAGCTTTCTTT.

This clone appeared once. Additional DNA sequences in this sample encode the identical CDR3. The rearrangement joins TRBV9 to TRBJ2-5; 11 positions match TRBD2. In germline, CDR1 is SGDLS, CDR2 YYNGEE. V was pared by 0 bases and J by 0 bases, with 7 bases of the junction left unmatched. The CDR3 sequence is 18 residues long. The CDR3 reads CASSVGPSGGLYQETQYF. In DNA, the CDR3 is TGTGCCAGCAGCGTAGGGCCTAGCGGGGGGCTTTACCAAGAGACCCAGTACTTC.

The rearrangement joins TRBV5-4 to TRBJ2-3, with 9 bases fitting TRBD2. This CDR3 has 14 amino acids. Germline-derived CDR1 and CDR2 are SGHNT and YYREEE (reference sequence). V shed 4 bases and J 4 bases; nucleotides not matched to a gene: 4. The CDR3 reads CASSAGGTADTQYF. DNA of the CDR3: TGTGCCAGCAGCGCGGGGGGGACGGCAGATACGCAGTATTTT.

The V call is TRBV6-6, the J call TRBJ2-1; D gene ambiguous. Trimming removed 2 bases from V and 4 bases from J, with 6 bases in between. The germline V gene has CDR1 MNHNY and CDR2 SVGAGI (reference sequence). CDR3 length: 13 residues. The CDR3 sequence is CASSYSDYNEQFF. In DNA form, the CDR3 reads TGTGCCAGCAGTTACAGCGATTACAATGAGCAGTTCTTC.